Below, one T cell receptor (beta chain) is given with its context. What it recognizes is unknown. Trimming removed 4 bases from V and 2 bases from J; junction bases left unmatched: 5. The CDR3 runs 15 residues. CDR1 is SGDLS and CDR2 is YYNGEE in the germline V gene. The assay was immunoSEQ multiplex PCR, and TCRdb's table has in-frame clones only and misses some. The data contain about 110,000 clones, 80% to 95% of them seen just once; the ten biggest clones take up roughly 0.5%. The data belong to a study of graft-versus-host responses after intestinal transplantation. Overall study: Recipients were given multivisceral, liver-intestinal, or isolated intestinal transplants. Tacrolimus and steroids were given for about three years to all recipients after anti-thymocyte globulin induction.

Overall study findings and caveats: Elevated graft-versus-host to host-versus-graft clonal ratios in allografts were recorded for patients with graft-donor T cell macrochimerism. The recipient marrow held GvH clones, and some of them showed up first in ileum or blood.

The clonotype comes from a human donor who received an intestinal transplant. The chain joins TRBV9 to TRBJ2-1; 8 nucleotides align to TRBD1. The sequenced sample was unstimulated CD8+ T cells sorted from spleen or lymph node cells, obtained before intestinal transplant. CDR3 protein: CASSWGQATYNEQFF. In nucleotides, the CDR3 is TGTGCCAGCAGCTGGGGACAGGCTACCTACAATGAGCAGTTCTTC.